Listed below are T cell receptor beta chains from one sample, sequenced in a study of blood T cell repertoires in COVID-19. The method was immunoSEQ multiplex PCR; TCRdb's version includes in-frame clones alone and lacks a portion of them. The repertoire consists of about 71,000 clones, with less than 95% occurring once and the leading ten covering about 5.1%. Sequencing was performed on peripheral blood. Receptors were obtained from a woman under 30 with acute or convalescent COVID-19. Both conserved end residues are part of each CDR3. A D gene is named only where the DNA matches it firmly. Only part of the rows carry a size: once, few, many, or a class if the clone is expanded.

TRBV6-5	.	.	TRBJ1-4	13	TGTGCCAGCAGAGTAGTACAGAATGAAAAACTGTTTTTT	CASRVVQNEKLFF
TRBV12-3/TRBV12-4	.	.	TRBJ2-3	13	TGTGCCAGCAGTCCCAAGAGGACAGATACGCAGTATTTT	CASSPKRTDTQYF
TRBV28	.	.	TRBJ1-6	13	TGTGCCAGCACCCGGACAGTGGGTTCACCCCTCCACTTT	CASTRTVGSPLHF
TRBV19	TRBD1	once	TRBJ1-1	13	TGTGCCAGTAAGGGGGCGCAAGGAACTGAAGCTTTCTTT	CASKGAQGTEAFF
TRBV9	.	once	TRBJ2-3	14	TGTGCCAGCAGCGTAGAACCGGGGTGGGATACGCAGTATTTT	CASSVEPGWDTQYF
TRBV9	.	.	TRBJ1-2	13	TGTGCCAGCAGCGTAGATGAGGGTTATGGCTACACCTTC	CASSVDEGYGYTF
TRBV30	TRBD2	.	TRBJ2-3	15	TGTGCCTGGAAAAGGCTAGCGGGAGTTACAGATACGCAGTATTTT	CAWKRLAGVTDTQYF
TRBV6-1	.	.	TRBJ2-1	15	TGTGCCAGCAGTGATCGAGCTAGAACCGACAATGAGCAGTTCTTC	CASSDRARTDNEQFF
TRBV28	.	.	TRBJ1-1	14	TGTGCCAGCATCTCATGGGGGAGGAGGACTGAAGCTTTCTTT	CASISWGRRTEAFF
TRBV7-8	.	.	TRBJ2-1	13	TGTGCCAGCAGCCTGCAGGGTTTCAATGAGCAGTTCTTC	CASSLQGFNEQFF
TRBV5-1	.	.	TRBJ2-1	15	TGCGCCAGCAGCTTGGACAGGGTATCCTACAATGAGCAGTTCTTC	CASSLDRVSYNEQFF
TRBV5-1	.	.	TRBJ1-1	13	TGCGCCAGCAGCTTAACGGGAGTCACTGAAGCTTTCTTT	CASSLTGVTEAFF
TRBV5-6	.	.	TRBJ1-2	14	TGTGCCAGCATCAAACGTTTAGTGGGGCATGGCTACACCTTC	CASIKRLVGHGYTF
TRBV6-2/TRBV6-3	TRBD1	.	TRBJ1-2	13	TGTGCCAGCAGTCCGACAGGGGACTATGGCTACACCTTC	CASSPTGDYGYTF
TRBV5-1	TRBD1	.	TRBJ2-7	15	TGCGCCAGCAGCTCGGATATCGGACAGGGGAGCGAGCAGTACTTC	CASSSDIGQGSEQYF
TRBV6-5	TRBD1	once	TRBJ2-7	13	TGTGCCAGCAGAAAGGACAGGCCCTACGAGCAGTACTTC	CASRKDRPYEQYF
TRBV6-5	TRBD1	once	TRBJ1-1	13	TGTGCCAGCACGGGACAGGGGTGGAGTGAAGCTTTCTTT	CASTGQGWSEAFF
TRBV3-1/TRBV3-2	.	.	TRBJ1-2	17	TGTGCCAGCAGCCCATGGCTGGTGGGGACTTCTAACTATGGCTACACCTTC	CASSPWLVGTSNYGYTF
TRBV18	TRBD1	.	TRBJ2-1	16	TGTGCCAGCTCACCGTCAACAGGGGGCCAGTACAATGAGCAGTTCTTC	CASSPSTGGQYNEQFF
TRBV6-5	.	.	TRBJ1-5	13	TGTGCCAGCAGGAGAGATAGCAATCAGCCCCAGCATTTT	CASRRDSNQPQHF
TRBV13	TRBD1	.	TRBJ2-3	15	TGTGCCAGCAGCTCCCGGGACAGCTCCACAGATACGCAGTATTTT	CASSSRDSSTDTQYF
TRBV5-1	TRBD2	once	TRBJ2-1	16	TGCGCCAGCAGGGGGACTAGCGGGAGTTTCGGGAATGAGCAGTTCTTC	CASRGTSGSFGNEQFF
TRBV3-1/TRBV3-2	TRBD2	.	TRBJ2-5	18	TGTGCCAGCAGCCAACAGGGACTAGCACGGAAGTGGGCAGAGACCCAGTACTTC	CASSQQGLARKWAETQYF